The clone carrying this T cell receptor beta chain was observed many times. The antigen is unknown. The sample belongs to a study of T cells in Graves' hyperthyroidism and ophthalmopathy. Whole-study findings and limits: Through a model of 13 V-J features, ophthalmopathy was separated from stable hyperthyroidism. In validation, the model predicted ophthalmopathy. These predictions came a median about 6.5 months before onset.

It was RNA transcripts that yielded the amplified TCR beta CDR3 regions. The HTBI primer set drove a first-round RT-PCR of the TCR CDR3. TCRdb reprocessed the multiplex PCR reads with MiXCR, giving one entry per CDR3 protein. The sample holds roughly 420,000 distinct CDR3 sequences, less than 20% seen once. The sequence derives from a woman under 30 with Graves' hyperthyroidism. The material sequenced was blood.

The CDR3 loop reads CASSASGGYEQYF. The CDR3 DNA follows: TGTGCCAGCAGCGCCAGCGGGGGCTACGAGCAGTACTTC. This chain uses TRBV7-2 with TRBJ2-7; TRBD2 agrees at 8 bases. Germline V gene data show CDR1 as SGHTA and CDR2 as FQGNSA. This CDR3 has 13 residues. The ends lost 5 bases at V and 3 bases at J; junction bases unmatched: 3.